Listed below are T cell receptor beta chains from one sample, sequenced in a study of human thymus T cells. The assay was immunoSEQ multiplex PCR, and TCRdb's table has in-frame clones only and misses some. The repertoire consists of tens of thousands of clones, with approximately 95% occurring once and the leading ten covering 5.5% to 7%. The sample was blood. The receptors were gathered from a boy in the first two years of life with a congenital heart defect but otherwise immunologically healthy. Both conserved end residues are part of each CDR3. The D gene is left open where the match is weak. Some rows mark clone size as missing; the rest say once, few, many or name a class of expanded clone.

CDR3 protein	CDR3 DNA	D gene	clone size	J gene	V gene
CASSPPNYGYTF	TGTGCCAGCTCACCCCCTAACTATGGCTACACCTTC	.	.	TRBJ1-2	TRBV28
CASSFEEYYGYTF	TGTGCCAGCAGCTTCGAAGAGTACTATGGCTACACCTTC	.	few	TRBJ1-2	TRBV7-9
CASSMTSGKADTQYF	TGTGCCAGCAGCATGACTAGCGGGAAGGCAGATACGCAGTATTTT	.	.	TRBJ2-3	TRBV21-1
CATSRAGSGGYETQYF	TGTGCCACCAGCAGAGCCGGCAGCGGGGGGTATGAGACCCAGTACTTC	TRBD2	.	TRBJ2-5	TRBV15
CATSRQQGADQPQHF	TGTGCCACCAGCAGACAACAGGGGGCTGATCAGCCCCAGCATTTT	TRBD1	.	TRBJ1-5	TRBV15
CASSGFWGGSVGAQFF	TGTGCCAGCAGCGGGTTTTGGGGCGGGAGTGTCGGCGCGCAGTTCTTC	TRBD2	once	TRBJ2-1	TRBV7-2
CASSSPPGRRSNEQFF	TGTGCCAGCAGCTCCCCACCGGGGCGACGGAGTAATGAGCAGTTCTTC	.	.	TRBJ2-1	TRBV11-2
CASSSYGSKPYEQYF	TGTGCCAGCAGCTCCTATGGGTCCAAACCCTACGAGCAGTACTTC	.	.	TRBJ2-7	TRBV11-2
CASRSGWGHLDTGELFF	TGCGCCAGCAGGTCGGGTTGGGGACACCTCGACACCGGGGAGCTGTTTTTT	.	.	TRBJ2-2	TRBV5-1
CASSGSLILYGYTF	TGTGCCAGTAGCGGCAGCCTAATACTCTATGGCTACACCTTC	.	few	TRBJ1-2	TRBV19
CASSFEGRKSDTQYF	TGTGCCAGCAGTTTTGAAGGGCGGAAGTCAGATACGCAGTATTTT	.	.	TRBJ2-3	TRBV27
CASSLSAPGLAGLPTYEQYF	TGTGCCAGCAGTTTATCCGCCCCGGGACTAGCGGGTCTTCCAACCTACGAGCAGTACTTC	TRBD2	.	TRBJ2-7	TRBV27
CASSIQGAEKLFF	TGTGCCAGTAGTATTCAGGGGGCTGAAAAACTGTTTTTT	TRBD1	few	TRBJ1-4	TRBV19
CSMESDTQYF	TGCAGTATGGAGTCGGATACGCAGTATTTT	.	.	TRBJ2-3	TRBV20-1